This T cell receptor (beta chain) was retrieved from a study of cytomegalovirus exposure and HLA in healthy donors. Primers: 60 Vbeta forward and 13 Jbeta reverse. TCRdb keeps only in-frame clones here, not all; method: immunoSEQ multiplex PCR. There are some 190,000 clones in the sample; roughly 77% occur only once, and around 3.6% lies in the top ten. General study findings and limits: Rare TCR sequences dominated, though some public TCRs recurred in many donors.

This clone was observed a handful of times. The antigen is unknown. Sequences were obtained from PBMCs. This clonotype was sampled from a man aged 40-55 years in good health and CMV-seropositive.

CDR3 coding DNA: TGTGCCAGCAGCCCCTCGACTAGCGGGGGGGTGGGCGAGCAGTACTTC. Translating gives CASSPSTSGGVGEQYF. The chain couples TRBV4-2 to TRBJ2-7, with TRBD2 matching 14 bases. The germline gives CDR1 LGHNA, CDR2 YNFKEQ. CDR3 size: 16 residues. The ends lost 4 bases at V and 6 bases at J; junction bases unmatched: 8.